Listed here is a single TCR beta chain. Its binding antigen is unknown. There are no base qualities to consult, and no much larger clone falls within one base. High-throughput TCR beta sequencing profiled peripheral blood CD8+ and CD4+ T cells from healthy donors, Susac syndrome patients and multiple sclerosis patients. Recently defined diagnostic criteria for definite or probable disease were met by the Susac syndrome patients. CD8+ TEMRA cells were enriched by FACS, while bulk CD8+ and CD4+ T cells were purified by magnetic negative isolation. Blood was collected in EDTA tubes and processed within 24 hours, with PBMCs isolated through density gradient centrifugation. PBMCs intended for TCR sequencing were frozen in liquid nitrogen and were later thawed in a 37 degrees C water bath. The sorted or isolated CD4+, CD8+ and CD8+ TEMRA cells reached a purity of at least 90%. RNA was extracted using the RNeasy kit, and roughly 0.5 to 1 ug of the RNA was reverse transcribed with random hexamers. TCR beta CDR3 regions were amplified with the immunoSEQ multiplex PCR assay covering 54 Vbeta and 13 Jbeta segments. To correct PCR amplification bias, a synthetic template baseline was used for both primer optimization and computational correction. The authors processed their data as follows. Reads were annotated to V, D and J genes per IMGT and analyzed with immunoSEQ Analyzer, keeping only productive sequences. To calculate clonality, Shannon entropy was normalized by log2 of the number of productive unique sequences and then subtracted from one. Public and private clones were assessed among the 100 most prevalent clones of each patient and control. Clones were defined as Susac-specific when absent from the healthy and MS cohorts, from some 1,100 published viral clones and from other ImmuneACCESS disease sequences. TCRdb reworked the public reads: Q25 trimming with fastp, MiXCR clone assembly, productive beta chains retained. Every distinct CDR3 protein forms one entry, paired with its most common genes and DNA. These V and J calls are TCRdb output, not the study's own analysis. Here the sample has 200,000 to 300,000 distinct CDR3 sequences; 90% to 96% occur a single time. 0.1% of the sample goes to the ten largest clones.

The germline V gene (reference sequence) gives CDR1 as LGHDT and CDR2 as YNNKEL. V is cut by 2 bases and J by 3 bases, and the space between the germline ends is 19 bases. There are 18 amino acids in the CDR3, from cysteine to phenylalanine inclusive. Only the CDR3 region is kept as DNA, spanning 54 bases read in frame from base 1. The data belong to a study of CD8 T cells in Susac syndrome (dated by TCRdb to between 2019 and 2020). For the study in its entirety: Among the Susac syndrome patients who were sequenced, clinically active disease was present in six and clinical remission was observed in about eight. At the time of blood withdrawal, Susac syndrome patients were either therapy-naive, taking corticosteroids (with some also receiving IVIg), or on IVIg alone. Whether CD8+ T cell activation and differentiation in Susac syndrome was antigen driven was tested using repertoire sequencing. What the study reported, not specific to this receptor: The TCR sequencing and HLA analysis was acknowledged to have included a relatively small number of individuals. No clonal expansion was detected in the CD4+ T cell repertoire of Susac syndrome patients.

This sequence was found in a human donor with Susac syndrome. Sequenced material: CD4+ T cells from PBMCs. Recombination connected TRBV3-1 to TRBJ2-2; the D element might be TRBD1 or TRBD2, as each aligns at 6 bases. At the DNA level, the sequence is TGTGCCAGCAGCCAACCCCATGGACGAAGGGGGGACACCGGGGAGCTGTTTTTT. Translated, it gives CASSQPHGRRGDTGELFF.